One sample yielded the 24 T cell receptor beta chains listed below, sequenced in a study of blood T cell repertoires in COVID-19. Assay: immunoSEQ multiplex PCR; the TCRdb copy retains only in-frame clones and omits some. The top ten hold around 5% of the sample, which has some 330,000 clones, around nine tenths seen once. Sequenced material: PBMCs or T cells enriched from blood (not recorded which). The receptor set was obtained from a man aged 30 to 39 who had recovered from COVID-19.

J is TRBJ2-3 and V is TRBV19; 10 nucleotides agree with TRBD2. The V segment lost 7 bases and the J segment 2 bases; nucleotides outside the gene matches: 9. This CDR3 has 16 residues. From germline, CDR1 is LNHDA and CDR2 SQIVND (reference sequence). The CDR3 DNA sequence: TGTGCCAGTAAAGGGGCCCTAGCGGGGGTCACAGATACGCAGTATTTT. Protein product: CASKGALAGVTDTQYF. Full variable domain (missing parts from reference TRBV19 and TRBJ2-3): DGGITQSPKYLFRKEGQNVTLSCEQNLNHDAMYWYRQDPGQGLRLIYYSQIVNDFQKGDIAEGYSVSREKKESFPLTVTSAQKNPTAFYLCASKGALAGVTDTQYFGPGTRLTVL.

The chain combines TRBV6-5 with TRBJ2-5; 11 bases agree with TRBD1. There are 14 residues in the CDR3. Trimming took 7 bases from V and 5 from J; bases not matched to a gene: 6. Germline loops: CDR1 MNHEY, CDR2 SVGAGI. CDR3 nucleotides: TGTGCCAGCACCAGGGACAGGGGGAGGGAGACCCAGTACTTC. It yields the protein CASTRDRGRETQYF.

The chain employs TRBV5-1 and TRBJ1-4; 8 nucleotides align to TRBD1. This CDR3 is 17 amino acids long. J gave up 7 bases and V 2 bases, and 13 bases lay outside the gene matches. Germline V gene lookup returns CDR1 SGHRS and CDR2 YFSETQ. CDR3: CASSFGGTGEISEKLFF. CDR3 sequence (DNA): TGCGCCAGCAGCTTTGGGGGGACAGGCGAGATTAGTGAAAAACTGTTTTTT.

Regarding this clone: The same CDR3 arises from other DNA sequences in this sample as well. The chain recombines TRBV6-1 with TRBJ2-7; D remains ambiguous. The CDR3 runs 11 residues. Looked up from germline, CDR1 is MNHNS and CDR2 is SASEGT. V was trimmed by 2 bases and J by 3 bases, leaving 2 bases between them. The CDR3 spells CASSEYYEQYF. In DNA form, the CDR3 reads TGTGCCAGCAGTGAATACTACGAGCAGTACTTC.

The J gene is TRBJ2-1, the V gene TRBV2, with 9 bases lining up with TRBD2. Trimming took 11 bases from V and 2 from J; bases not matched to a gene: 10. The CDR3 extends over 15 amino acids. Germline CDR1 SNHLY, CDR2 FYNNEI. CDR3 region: CAGLLSGGAYNEQFF. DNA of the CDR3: TGTGCCGGACTTCTTAGCGGGGGAGCCTACAATGAGCAGTTCTTC.

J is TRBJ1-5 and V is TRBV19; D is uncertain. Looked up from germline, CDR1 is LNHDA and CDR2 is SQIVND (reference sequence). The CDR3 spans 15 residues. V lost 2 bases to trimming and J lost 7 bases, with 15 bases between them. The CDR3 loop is CASSIKPGSQQPQHF. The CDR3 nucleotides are TGTGCCAGTAGTATAAAACCGGGGTCTCAGCAGCCCCAGCATTTT.

The CDR3 region is CASSVAGQGYTF. CDR3 coding DNA: TGTGCCAGCAGCGTAGCCGGACAAGGCTACACCTTC. J is TRBJ1-2 and V is TRBV9; TRBD1 is a possible D gene (5 bases). The germline gives CDR1 SGDLS, CDR2 YYNGEE. The V end was cut by 0 bases, the J end by 8 bases, with 8 bases between. The CDR3 spans 12 residues.

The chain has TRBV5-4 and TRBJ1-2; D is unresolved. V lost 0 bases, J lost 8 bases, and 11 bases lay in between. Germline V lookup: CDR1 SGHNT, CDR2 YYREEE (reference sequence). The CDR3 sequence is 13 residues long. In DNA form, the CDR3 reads TGTGCCAGCAGCTTGGTTTTCGCGGGGGGCTACACCTTC. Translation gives CASSLVFAGGYTF.

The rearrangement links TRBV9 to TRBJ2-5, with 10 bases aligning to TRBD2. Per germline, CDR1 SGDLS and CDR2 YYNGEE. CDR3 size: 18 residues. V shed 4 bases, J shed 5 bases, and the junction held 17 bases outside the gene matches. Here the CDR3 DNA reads TGTGCCAGCAGCCTCGTGCCCGTACTAGCGGGGAGTTGGGAGACCCAGTACTTC. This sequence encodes CASSLVPVLAGSWETQYF.

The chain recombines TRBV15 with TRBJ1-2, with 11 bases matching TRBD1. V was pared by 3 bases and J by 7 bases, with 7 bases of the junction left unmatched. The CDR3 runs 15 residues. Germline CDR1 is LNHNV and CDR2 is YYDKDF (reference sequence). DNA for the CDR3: TGTGCCACCAGCAGGCCGGGACAGGGGGGATTTGGCTACACCTTC. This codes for CATSRPGQGGFGYTF.

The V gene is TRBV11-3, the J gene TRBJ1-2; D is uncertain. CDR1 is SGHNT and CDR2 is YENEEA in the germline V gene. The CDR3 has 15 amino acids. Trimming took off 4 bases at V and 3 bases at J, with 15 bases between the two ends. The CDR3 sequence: CASSSRVGGHYGYTF. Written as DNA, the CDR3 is TGTGCCAGCAGCTCTCGGGTTGGAGGGCACTATGGCTACACCTTC.

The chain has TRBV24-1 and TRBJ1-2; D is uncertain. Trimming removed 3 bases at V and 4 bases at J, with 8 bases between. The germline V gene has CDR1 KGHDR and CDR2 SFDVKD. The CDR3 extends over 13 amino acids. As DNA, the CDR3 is TGTGCCACCAGTGATCGAGAATCCTATGGCTACACCTTC. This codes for CATSDRESYGYTF.

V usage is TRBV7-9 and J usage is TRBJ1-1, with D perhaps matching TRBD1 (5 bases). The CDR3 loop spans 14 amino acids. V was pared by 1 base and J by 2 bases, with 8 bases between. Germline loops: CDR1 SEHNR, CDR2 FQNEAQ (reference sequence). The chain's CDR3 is CASSLGQINTEAFF. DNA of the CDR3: TGTGCCAGCAGCTTAGGACAGATTAACACTGAAGCTTTCTTT.

The CDR3 loop reads CASVLDSGGNSAKNIQYF. In DNA form, the CDR3 reads TGTGCTAGTGTCCTGGACAGCGGGGGAAATTCTGCCAAAAACATTCAGTACTTC. The chain couples TRBV12-5 to TRBJ2-4; 8 nucleotides match TRBD2. Germline V gives CDR1 LGHNT, CDR2 FRNRAP. The CDR3 spans 18 residues. The trim removed 7 bases at V and 1 base at J, leaving 15 bases unmatched.

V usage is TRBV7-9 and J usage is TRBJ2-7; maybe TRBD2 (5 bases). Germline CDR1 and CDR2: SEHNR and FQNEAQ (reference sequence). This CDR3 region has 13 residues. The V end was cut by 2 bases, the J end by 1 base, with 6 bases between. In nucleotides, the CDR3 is TGTGCCAGCAGCTTACGAGGGTCCTACGAGCAGTACTTC. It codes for CASSLRGSYEQYF.

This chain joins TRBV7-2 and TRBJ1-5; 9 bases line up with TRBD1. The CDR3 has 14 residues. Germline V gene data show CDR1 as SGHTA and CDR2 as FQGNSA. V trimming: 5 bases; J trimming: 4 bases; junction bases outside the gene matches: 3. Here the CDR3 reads CASSAGTGNQPQHF. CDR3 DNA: TGTGCCAGCAGCGCCGGGACAGGGAATCAGCCCCAGCATTTT.

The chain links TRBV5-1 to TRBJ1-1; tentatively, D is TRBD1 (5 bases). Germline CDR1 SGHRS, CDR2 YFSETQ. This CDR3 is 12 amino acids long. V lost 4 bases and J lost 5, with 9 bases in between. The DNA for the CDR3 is TGCGCCAGCAGCCCAGGGTTGACTGAAGCTTTCTTT. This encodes CASSPGLTEAFF.

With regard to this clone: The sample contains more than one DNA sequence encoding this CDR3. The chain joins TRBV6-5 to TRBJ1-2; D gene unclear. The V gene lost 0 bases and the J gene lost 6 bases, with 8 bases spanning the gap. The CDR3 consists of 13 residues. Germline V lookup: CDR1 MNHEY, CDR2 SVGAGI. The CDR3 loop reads CASSYSGGHGYTF. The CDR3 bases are TGTGCCAGCAGTTACTCGGGAGGTCATGGCTACACCTTC.

The CDR3, as DNA: TGTGCCAGCAGCTTAGAAGGCAGGGGGCGGAACACCGGGGAGCTGTTTTTT. Translated, it gives CASSLEGRGRNTGELFF. The chain combines TRBV7-9 with TRBJ2-2; TRBD1 matches at 8 bases. The CDR3 runs to 17 residues. V trimming: 1 base; J trimming: 1 base; junction bases outside the gene matches: 5. Germline CDR1 SEHNR, CDR2 FQNEAQ (reference sequence).

CDR3 in amino acids: CASSPGGGEGDGYTF. The CDR3 bases are TGTGCCAGCAGCCCGGGAGGAGGGGAAGGCGATGGCTACACCTTC. V usage is TRBV7-2 and J usage is TRBJ1-2, with D possibly TRBD1 on 5 matching bases. V was pared by 5 bases and J by 6 bases, with 19 bases between. The CDR3 has 15 amino acids. Germline assignment: CDR1 SGHTA and CDR2 FQGNSA.

CDR3 in amino acids: CASRSPGAGSYEQYF. DNA for the CDR3: TGTGCCAGCAGATCGCCGGGAGCAGGGTCGTACGAGCAGTACTTC. V usage is TRBV27 and J usage is TRBJ2-7, with D possibly being TRBD2 (6 bases). The V end was cut by 6 bases, the J end by 4 bases, with 19 bases between. Germline V CDR1 and CDR2: MNHEY, SMNVEV (reference sequence). This CDR3 is 15 amino acids long.

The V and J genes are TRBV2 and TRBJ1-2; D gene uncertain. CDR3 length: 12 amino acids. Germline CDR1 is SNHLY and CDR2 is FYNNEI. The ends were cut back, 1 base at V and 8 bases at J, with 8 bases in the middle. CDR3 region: CASSEVQSGYTF. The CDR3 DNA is TGTGCCAGCAGTGAAGTACAGTCGGGCTACACCTTC.

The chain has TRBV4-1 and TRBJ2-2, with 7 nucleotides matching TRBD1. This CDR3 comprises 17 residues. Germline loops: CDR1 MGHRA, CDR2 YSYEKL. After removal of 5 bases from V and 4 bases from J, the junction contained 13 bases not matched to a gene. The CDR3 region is CASSNGTDQLGTGELFF. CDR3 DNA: TGCGCCAGCAGCAACGGGACAGATCAGTTAGGCACCGGGGAGCTGTTTTTT.

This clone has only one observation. The CDR3 here is CASSPITGDYGYTF. The CDR3 DNA reads TGTGCCAGCTCACCAATAACAGGGGACTATGGCTACACCTTC. The J gene is TRBJ1-2, the V gene TRBV18; 7 nucleotides line up with TRBD1. The germline CDR1 and CDR2 sequences are KGHSH and LQKENI. V dropped 2 bases and J dropped 3; count of bases not matched to a gene: 3. This CDR3 has 14 amino acids.